The present TCR beta chain was sequenced within a study of shared clonotypes between healthy human individuals. Notes on the study in general: About 4.5% of naive CD4 clonotypes were common to four donors.

The germline gives CDR1 SGHNT, CDR2 YYREEE (reference sequence). The length of the CDR3 is 12 residues. Trimming left V 10 bases short and J 2 bases short, with 13 bases between. The repertoire was sequenced with immunoSEQ multiplex PCR; TCRdb's copy has only in-frame clones and lacks some. The repertoire holds roughly 640,000 clones, with approximately 97% as singletons. Comments on this clone: Antigen unknown.

The sequence came from a woman under 40 in good health. Specimen: naive CD4+ T cells sorted from blood. Subset defined: CD45RA+ positively selected. The chain recombines TRBV5-4 with TRBJ2-7; D may be TRBD1 (6 bases). The CDR3, as DNA: TGTGCCGCAGGGGACCAGGCCTACGAGCAGTACTTC. It specifies CAAGDQAYEQYF.